The 10 T cell receptor beta chains below come from one sample, sequenced in a study of breast tumors, draining lymph nodes, adjacent tissues. TCRdb reprocessed the multiplex PCR reads with MiXCR, giving one entry per CDR3 protein. The sample yields some 130,000 distinct CDR3 sequences, about 20% seen once. Breast cancer patients provided tissue from their axillary draining lymph nodes. The sample consisted of axillary lymph node tissue. The receptors were gathered from a female donor with breast cancer. Some clones in this sample may be carry-over from other donors' samples.

This clonotype came up many times. The V gene is TRBV6-5, the J gene TRBJ1-2, with D maybe TRBD1 (6 bases). The CDR3 contains 15 residues. Germline V lookup: CDR1 MNHEY, CDR2 SVGAGI. V gave up 5 bases and J gave up 4 bases, with 17 bases separating them. The CDR3 region is CASSQAEGVGYGYTF. The CDR3 region has the DNA TGTGCCAGCAGTCAGGCCGAGGGGGTCGGCTATGGCTACACCTTC.

This clonotype was seen ten or more times. The genes are TRBV4-1 and TRBJ2-7; possibly TRBD2 for D (5 bases). Deletions cut 0 bases from V and 5 bases from J, with 14 bases between. Germline V CDR1 and CDR2: MGHRA, YSYEKL. The CDR3 covers 15 residues. Here the CDR3 reads CASSQEGGYGNEQYF. Written as DNA, the CDR3 is TGCGCCAGCAGCCAAGAAGGTGGTTACGGGAACGAGCAGTACTTC.

This clonotype was detected only once. The gene calls are TRBV6-6 and TRBJ2-1, with 11 positions matching TRBD2. This CDR3 comprises 15 residues. Germline V gene lookup returns CDR1 MNHNY and CDR2 SVGAGI (reference sequence). J lost 11 bases, V lost 6 bases, and 12 bases had no gene match. DNA of the CDR3: TGTGCCAGCAGGCCCGGGACTAGCGGAGGCCGAAAGCAGTTCTTC. Translation: CASRPGTSGGRKQFF.

This clonotype has a count of ten or more. V gene TRBV4-1 combines with J gene TRBJ1-4, with D perhaps TRBD1 (6 bases). V dropped 6 bases and J dropped 4 bases, with 18 bases sitting between them. Germline V gene lookup returns CDR1 MGHRA and CDR2 YSYEKL. This CDR3 is 16 amino acids long. CDR3 loop: CASRSQEGGVNEKLFF. CDR3 nucleotides: TGCGCCAGCAGATCCCAGGAGGGGGGGGTTAATGAAAAACTGTTTTTT.

This clonotype appeared a few times. The chain employs TRBV5-1 and TRBJ2-1; 8 nucleotides agree with TRBD1. Germline-derived CDR1 and CDR2 are SGHRS and YFSETQ. CDR3 length equals 15 residues. V lost 10 bases, J lost 6 bases, and 15 bases stayed unmatched. CDR3 DNA sequence: TGCGCCCCCGGGGTCCGGACAGGGTCTCTCAATGAGCAGTTCTTC. Encoded protein: CAPGVRTGSLNEQFF.

About this clonotype itself: Its ends do not fully match the called genes, so a read error is possible. The chain uses TRBV20-1 and TRBJ2-2, with D tentatively TRBD2 (7 bases). The germline V gene has CDR1 DFQATT and CDR2 SNEGSKA (reference sequence). CDR3 length: 15 amino acids. The CDR3 DNA follows: TGCAGTGCCCCCGAGGGGGGAGGGCCGTCCGGGGGGCTGTTTTTT. Protein: CSAPEGGGPSGGLFF.

This clonotype has at least ten counts. The V gene is TRBV20-1, the J gene TRBJ2-5; 9 bases fit TRBD2. J lost 4 bases, V lost 5 bases, and 8 bases had no gene match. The germline CDR1 and CDR2 sequences are DFQATT and SNEGSKA (reference sequence). The CDR3 has 14 residues. The DNA of the CDR3 is TGCAGTGCTCTCTTAGCGGGAGCTGGAGAGACCCAGTACTTC. Protein: CSALLAGAGETQYF.

In its sample, this clonotype was seen once. A much larger clone differs by one base, so this may be a read error. The missing conserved phenylalanine or tryptophan at the end of this CDR3 makes a read error likely. The chain is built from TRBV14 and TRBJ1-2; D is ambiguous. The V end lost 6 bases, the J end lost 6 bases, and 17 bases lay between the germline ends. Germline V CDR1 and CDR2: SGHDN, FVKESK. CDR3 size: 14 residues. CDR3 sequence: CASSLIPREHGYTS. In DNA form, the CDR3 reads TGTGCCAGCAGTCTAATTCCTCGGGAGCATGGCTACACCTCC.

Many counts were recorded for this clonotype. This chain connects TRBV12-3 or TRBV12-4 to TRBJ2-2, with D perhaps TRBD1 or TRBD2 (5 bases each). The CDR3 runs 16 residues. Trimming left V 1 base short and J 0 bases short, with 9 bases between. This chain's CDR3 is CASSLGGTANTGELFF. The CDR3 nucleotides are TGTGCCAGCAGTTTAGGGGGGACCGCGAACACCGGGGAGCTGTTTTTT.

The table lists this clonotype with a few counts. The V gene is TRBV30, the J gene TRBJ2-1; no clear D. The CDR3 has 14 amino acids. CDR1 is GTSNPN and CDR2 is SVGIG in the germline V gene (reference sequence). V was trimmed by 4 bases and J by 3 bases, leaving 13 bases between them. CDR3: CAWNGHTFYNEQFF. The CDR3 DNA sequence: TGTGCCTGGAATGGCCACACTTTCTACAATGAGCAGTTCTTC.